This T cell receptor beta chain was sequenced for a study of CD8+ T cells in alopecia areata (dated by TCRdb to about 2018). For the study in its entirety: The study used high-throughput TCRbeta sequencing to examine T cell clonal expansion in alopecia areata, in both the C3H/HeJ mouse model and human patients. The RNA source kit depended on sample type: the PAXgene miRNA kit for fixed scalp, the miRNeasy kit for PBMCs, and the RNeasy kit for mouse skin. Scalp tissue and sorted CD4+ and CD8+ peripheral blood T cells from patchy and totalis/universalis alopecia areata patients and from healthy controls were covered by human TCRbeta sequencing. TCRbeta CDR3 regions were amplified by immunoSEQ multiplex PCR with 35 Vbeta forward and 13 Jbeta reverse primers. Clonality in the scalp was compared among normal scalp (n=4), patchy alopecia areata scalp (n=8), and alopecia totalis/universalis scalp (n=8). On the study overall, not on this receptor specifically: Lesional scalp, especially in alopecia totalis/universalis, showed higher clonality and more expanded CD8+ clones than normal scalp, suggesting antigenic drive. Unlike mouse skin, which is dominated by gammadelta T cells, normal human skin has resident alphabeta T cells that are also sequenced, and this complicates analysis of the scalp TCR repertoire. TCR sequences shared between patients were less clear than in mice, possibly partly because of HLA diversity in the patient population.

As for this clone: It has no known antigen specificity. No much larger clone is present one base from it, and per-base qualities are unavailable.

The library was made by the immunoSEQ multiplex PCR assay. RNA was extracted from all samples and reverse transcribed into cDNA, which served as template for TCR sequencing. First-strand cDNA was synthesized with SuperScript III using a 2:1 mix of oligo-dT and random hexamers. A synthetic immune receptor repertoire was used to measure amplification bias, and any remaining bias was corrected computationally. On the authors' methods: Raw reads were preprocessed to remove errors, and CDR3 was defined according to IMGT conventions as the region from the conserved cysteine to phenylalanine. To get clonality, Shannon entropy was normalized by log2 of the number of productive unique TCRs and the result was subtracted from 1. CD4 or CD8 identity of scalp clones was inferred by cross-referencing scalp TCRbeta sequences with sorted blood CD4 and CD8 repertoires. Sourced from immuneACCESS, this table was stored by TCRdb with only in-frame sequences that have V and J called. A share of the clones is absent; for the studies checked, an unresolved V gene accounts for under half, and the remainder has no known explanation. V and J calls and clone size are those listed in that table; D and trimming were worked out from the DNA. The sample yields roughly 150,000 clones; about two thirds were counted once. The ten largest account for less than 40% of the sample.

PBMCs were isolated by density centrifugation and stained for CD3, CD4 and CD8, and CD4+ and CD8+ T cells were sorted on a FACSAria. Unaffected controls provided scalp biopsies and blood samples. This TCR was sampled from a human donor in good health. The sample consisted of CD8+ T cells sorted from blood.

The sequenced DNA is TGTGCCAGCAGCCTCGGGACTAGCGGGATCACAGATACGCAGTATTTT. Its product reads: CASSLGTSGITDTQYF. The sequence is built from TRBV9 and TRBJ2-3; 13 bases in the middle match TRBD2. For this chain, trimming is 4 bases at the V end and 2 bases at the J end, and the number of junction bases without a gene match is 4. From a lookup of the germline V gene, CDR1 and CDR2 are SGDLS and YYNGEE. From cysteine to phenylalanine, the CDR3 is 16 amino acids long. Left in the record is the CDR3 DNA by itself, 48 bases read in frame from the first base. Where the CDR3 stops, the reference TRBV9 and TRBJ2-3 genes take over; the full variable domain is DSGVTQTPKHLITATGQRVTLRCSPRSGDLSVYWYQQSLDQGLQFLIQYYNGEERAKGNILERFSAQQFPDLHSELNLSSLELGDSALYFCASSLGTSGITDTQYFGPGTRLTVL.